The TCR beta chain under discussion was sequenced for a study of blood T cells in healthy people across ages. For the second PCR, which ran for roughly 6 to 11 cycles, a sample-barcoded 5' primer and a J-beta primer mix were used. MiXCR was run by TCRdb on the 5' RACE reads, yielding one entry per CDR3 protein. The table includes 500,000 to 600,000 distinct CDR3 sequences, roughly a quarter detected once. Whole-study results and caveats: Unsorted PBMC material precluded a definitive naive versus antigen-experienced comparison. Fewer expanded clones and more diversity marked long-lived versus aged donors.

Trimming cost V 7 bases and J 3 bases, with 11 bases left between them. Germline V gene lookup returns CDR1 SNHLY and CDR2 FYNNEI. The CDR3 length is 13 residues. In its sample, this clonotype was seen many times. No antigen is known for it. The V call is TRBV2, the J call TRBJ2-3; no clear D. Sequencing input: blood. This clonotype originated in a woman aged 70-85 years in good health. CDR3 region: CASNLALTDTQYF. The CDR3 DNA follows: TGTGCCAGCAATCTCGCCTTGACAGATACGCAGTATTTT.